This TCR beta chain was recovered during a study of naive and memory T cell subsets listed by TCRdb under 2017. Regarding the study in general: An open-source, UMI-based TCR alpha and beta sequencing pipeline was applied to sorted naive and memory peripheral blood T cell subsets. The results of the functional CMV T cell responses matched the IgG serology results in every case. RNA was DNase-treated and reverse transcribed with TCR constant-region primers, mostly using SuperScript III. Study-level results and caveats: RNA-based TCR counts may be affected by expression changes linked to T cell activation and differentiation. After error correction, only a single occurrence was seen for over 95% of naive TCR sequences, so much steeper abundance distributions were produced than in memory subsets. Naive repertoires, especially CD8, contained a few larger clonotypes, possibly memory cells re-expressing CD45RA. TCR abundance followed a power law whose exponent differed between naive and memory subsets but was consistent across the three individuals. In both CD4 and CD8 cells, going from naive through CM, EM and EMRA, the Gini index went up while Shannon and inverse Simpson diversity went down. A clonotype was defined as a single alpha or beta chain sequence rather than as a paired alpha/beta receptor. No ground truth was available to validate the repertoire findings for the naive and memory subsets.

Receptors were amplified or captured by UMI-ligation and nested PCR. The beta constant-region primer consisted of an equimolar mixture of two oligonucleotides that together covered TRBC1 and TRBC2. The ligated cDNA went through four rounds of PCR with nested alpha and beta constant-region primers together with the SP2 primer. A single-stranded oligonucleotide carrying the SP2 primer and a 12-nucleotide UMI was ligated to the 3' end of the cDNA by T4 RNA ligase 1. The ligation reaction was kept at 16 degrees C for about 19-24 hours. PCR2 was usually performed as a SYBR Green qPCR and halted at a preset threshold so that over-amplification would not occur. Apart from the first purification, every purification step used Agencourt AMPure XP magnetic beads. Library amounts were measured by Qubit and library quality was assessed on a TapeStation, where the main peak was expected at around 650 bp. Sequencing of the pooled libraries was done on an Illumina MiSeq using v2 2x251 paired-end kits, which typically yielded roughly 0.9-2.1 million reads per sample. Each sample was pooled at 3.5 to 4 nM, and about 5-7.5% PhiX was included to help cluster recognition. The published analysis was carried out like this. Decombinator assigned V and J genes to Demultiplexor-processed FASTQ reads by tag matching, allowing a single base-pair mismatch. By using UMIs, Collapsinator corrected both sequencing errors and the frequency errors caused by PCR heterogeneity. CDR3Translator translated TCRs and extracted CDR3s from the conserved cysteine to the FGXG phenylalanine, flagging non-productive sequences. Gini, Shannon entropy and inverse Simpson indices were calculated on repertoires subsampled to equal numbers of UMI-defined TCRs. Clonotype abundance distributions were fitted to a power law by maximum likelihood within the linear range. For one naive CD8 sample, the pipeline and MIGEC produced similar UMI counts, unique TCR numbers and clonal distributions. One analysis removed from the naive repertoire any naive TCRs that were also found in any memory subset from the same donor. The repertoires were searched for 5,500 to 8,000 CMV-associated CDR3 sequences that had been compiled from VDJdb and a published dataset. The public reads were reanalyzed by TCRdb: fastp trimming at Q25, MiXCR alignment, in-frame beta chains only. Entries that share a CDR3 protein sequence are merged under the most common genes and DNA. The V and J calls were not made by the authors but by TCRdb's processing. The sample table holds around 140,000 distinct CDR3 sequences, of which 20% to 25% were seen once. Roughly 0.1% of the sample is in the top ten clones.

Separate amplification of TCR alpha and beta chain libraries was performed from the second PCR step onward. To determine each donor's CMV status, fresh PBMCs were stimulated overnight with CMV viral lysate, and IFNgamma production from CD4+ T cells was then assessed. CD4 T cells were positively selected using Miltenyi beads, after which CD8 T cells were positively selected from the CD4-negative fraction. Cells were stained for CD3, CD4, CD8, CD45RA, CD27 and a live/dead dye and were sorted on a BD Aria II into four subsets based on CD45RA and CD27. A few healthy volunteers provided blood, and each donor's sample was split into CD4 and CD8 T cells and then further divided into four differentiation subsets. Approximately 0.11 L of peripheral blood was drawn per donor, and PBMC were isolated by Ficoll-Paque PLUS density-gradient centrifugation. After sorting, cells were lysed in RLT buffer, RNA was extracted using a Qiagen RNeasy kit, and the extracted RNA was stored at -80 degrees C.

Reading the germline V gene gives CDR1 MGHRA and CDR2 YSYEKL. The CDR3 goes from the cysteine to the phenylalanine over 16 residues. The sequence is cut down to CDR3 DNA, 48 bases in frame from base 1. V was cut back by 0 bases and J by 5 bases, leaving a gap of 16 bases between them. This clonotype was recorded at least ten times. Its antigen target is currently unknown. No much larger clone is present one base from it, and per-base qualities are unavailable. The clonotype originates from a human donor in good health. The sequencing input was naive CD4+ T cells from blood. The label giving this sample's cell subset or site can be read as: naive T cells, CD45RA high CD27+. The chain couples TRBV4-1 to TRBJ1-1, with no confidently assigned D gene. The CDR3 reads CASSQDFWQLGTEAFF. The sequenced DNA: TGCGCCAGCAGCCAAGATTTTTGGCAGCTCGGGACTGAAGCTTTCTTT.